A selection of T cell receptor beta chains follows, all from one sample in a study of blood T cell repertoires in COVID-19. The protocol was immunoSEQ multiplex PCR, while the TCRdb copy is restricted to in-frame clones and leaves out a portion. The data contain more than 200,000 clones, over 80% of them singletons. The specimen sequenced was PBMCs or T cells enriched from blood (not recorded which). Receptors were obtained from a woman in her twenties or thirties who had been exposed to COVID-19. Both conserved end residues are part of each CDR3. A D gene is named only where the DNA matches it firmly. Clone size is given for some rows only: seen once, a few or many times, or a class if the clone is expanded.

clone_size	d_call	v_call	j_call	cdr3_nt	cdr3_aa
.	.	TRBV5-1	TRBJ2-1	TGCGCCAGCAGCTTGGCACAAAACTCCTACAATGAGCAGTTCTTC	CASSLAQNSYNEQFF
.	TRBD1	TRBV19	TRBJ1-5	TGTGCCAGTAGTATACGGGACAGGGGGTACAATCAGCCCCAGCATTTT	CASSIRDRGYNQPQHF
.	.	TRBV6-1	TRBJ2-7	TGTGCCAGCAGTGACCCTCCAGGGCGCGGGGACAGCGAGCAGTACTTC	CASSDPPGRGDSEQYF
.	.	TRBV28	TRBJ1-5	TGTGCCAGCAGGGAGAGGGGGGGTCCGGGGATGCCCCAGCATTTT	CASRERGGPGMPQHF
.	TRBD2	TRBV5-1	TRBJ2-7	TGCGCCAGCAGCTCAGGACTAGCGGGTTACAGCTCCTACGAGCAGTACTTC	CASSSGLAGYSSYEQYF
.	.	TRBV7-3	TRBJ2-2	TGTGCCAGCAGCTTAACAGGGGTGGGGCTCACCGGGGAGCTGTTTTTT	CASSLTGVGLTGELFF
.	TRBD1	TRBV3-1/TRBV3-2	TRBJ2-7	TGTGCCAGCAGTACCGGGACAGGGGCGGACGAGCAGTACTTC	CASSTGTGADEQYF
.	.	TRBV27	TRBJ2-7	TGTGCCAGCAGTACCGATGGGCCTACCTACGAGCAGTACTTC	CASSTDGPTYEQYF
.	.	TRBV18	TRBJ2-1	TGTGCCAGCTCAGCCCTACCCACGGGCAATGAGCAGTTCTTC	CASSALPTGNEQFF
.	.	TRBV7-3	TRBJ2-3	TGTGCCAGCAGCCATGGGGGGTCAGATACGCAGTATTTT	CASSHGGSDTQYF
.	TRBD1	TRBV19	TRBJ1-1	TGTGCCAGTAGTAACTCCAGGGGGCGGGGGATGAACACTGAAGCTTTCTTT	CASSNSRGRGMNTEAFF
.	.	TRBV28	TRBJ1-1	TGTGCCAGCAGCCGAACAGGGTGGAACACTGAAGCTTTCTTT	CASSRTGWNTEAFF
once	.	TRBV11-2	TRBJ2-7	TGTGCCAGCAGCTTAGCCCAGGTCGGGAGCTACGAGCAGTACTTC	CASSLAQVGSYEQYF
.	.	TRBV28	TRBJ1-6	TGTGCCAGCAGACAGGGAAAAAATTCACCCCTCCACTTT	CASRQGKNSPLHF
.	TRBD1	TRBV10-2	TRBJ2-7	TGCGCCAGCAGTGCCGGGACAGGGAACTCCTACGAGCAGTACTTC	CASSAGTGNSYEQYF
few	TRBD2	TRBV28	TRBJ2-7	TGTGCCAGCAGTCCCTCTTACGCCCGACTAGCGGTCTACGAGCAGTACTTC	CASSPSYARLAVYEQYF
.	TRBD2	TRBV9	TRBJ2-1	TGTGCCAGCAGCGTAGGTGCGGGAGTCTACAATGAGCAGTTCTTC	CASSVGAGVYNEQFF
.	.	TRBV30	TRBJ2-7	TGTGCCTGGAGTGGGGCCTTTGGTCACTCCTACGAGCAGTACTTC	CAWSGAFGHSYEQYF
few	.	TRBV12-5	TRBJ2-7	TGTGCTAGTGGTTTGGTACAGGCGTATACCTCCTACGAGCAGTACTTC	CASGLVQAYTSYEQYF
.	TRBD1	TRBV2	TRBJ1-5	TGTGCCAGCACCGGGACAGTGTCAAATAGCAATCAGCCCCAGCATTTT	CASTGTVSNSNQPQHF
once	.	TRBV27	TRBJ1-6	TGTGCCAGCAGTGGACTGCTGAGCTCCTATAATTCACCCCTCCACTTT	CASSGLLSSYNSPLHF
.	.	TRBV19	TRBJ2-1	TGTGCCAGTAGTGTCCTATCCCCCCTACGGGAGTTGGGAAATGAGCAGTTCTTC	CASSVLSPLRELGNEQFF
.	.	TRBV15	TRBJ1-2	TGTGCCACCAGCAGAGAACAGATCTATGGCTACACCTTC	CATSREQIYGYTF
.	TRBD2	TRBV18	TRBJ2-2	TGTGCCAGCTCACCACCGTTAGCGGGAGTATCGAACACCGGGGAGCTGTTTTTT	CASSPPLAGVSNTGELFF
few	.	TRBV29-1	TRBJ2-7	TGCAGCGTTCGTTCCTCCTACGAGCAGTACTTC	CSVRSSYEQYF
.	.	TRBV5-4	TRBJ2-4	TGTGCCAGCAGCTTGGAGGGGTTGGGCATTCAGTACTTC	CASSLEGLGIQYF
.	.	TRBV7-3	TRBJ2-3	TGTGCCAGCAGCTTAACCGGGGGAGAAGGGACAGATACGCAGTATTTT	CASSLTGGEGTDTQYF
.	.	TRBV2	TRBJ2-5	TGTGCCAGCAGCCGATGGTTATCGGGGGAGACCCAGTACTTC	CASSRWLSGETQYF
once	.	TRBV5-1	TRBJ1-2	TGCGCCAGCAGCTTGGGGGCAGCCCCTATGAGCTACACCTTC	CASSLGAAPMSYTF
once	TRBD1	TRBV28	TRBJ1-5	TGTGCCAGCAGTTTGGGACAGCCCAATCAGCCCCAGCATTTT	CASSLGQPNQPQHF
many	TRBD2	TRBV12-3/TRBV12-4	TRBJ2-1	TGTGCCAGCAGTTTCCGACTAGCTGTTCAGTTCTTC	CASSFRLAVQFF
.	TRBD2	TRBV7-6	TRBJ2-7	TGTGCCAGCAGCTTAGTCTCGGCTAGCGGGACCTACGAGCAGTACTTC	CASSLVSASGTYEQYF
.	.	TRBV7-9	TRBJ2-1	TGTGCCAGCGACCGGGACAATGACAATGAGCAGTTCTTC	CASDRDNDNEQFF
.	TRBD1	TRBV6-5	TRBJ2-1	TGTGCCAGCAGTTTCGCGGGACAGGGGTTCTACAATGAGCAGTTCTTC	CASSFAGQGFYNEQFF
few	TRBD1	TRBV19	TRBJ1-1	TGTGCCAGTAGTATATTGGACAGGGGAGGTGAAGCTTTCTTT	CASSILDRGGEAFF
.	TRBD1	TRBV27	TRBJ2-7	TGTGCCAGCAGTTTAGGGACAGGGTTCGTATCCTACGAGCAGTACTTC	CASSLGTGFVSYEQYF
.	TRBD1	TRBV7-3	TRBJ2-2	TGTGCCAGCAGCTCTTCATGGCCGGGACAGGGAATCGGGGAGCTGTTTTTT	CASSSSWPGQGIGELFF
.	TRBD1	TRBV5-1	TRBJ2-1	TGCGCCAGCAGCTTCGGACAGGGTTTCGATGAGCAGTTCTTC	CASSFGQGFDEQFF
.	.	TRBV5-4	TRBJ1-1	TGTGCCAGCAGCCAACCTCAGGGCAAGGGCACTGAAGCTTTCTTT	CASSQPQGKGTEAFF
.	.	TRBV19	TRBJ1-1	TGTGCCAGTAGTATAGAAGCGGGGGTTGAAGCTTTCTTT	CASSIEAGVEAFF
.	TRBD1	TRBV7-6	TRBJ2-4	TGTGCCAGCAGGACCGGGACAGTAGCCAAAAACATTCAGTACTTC	CASRTGTVAKNIQYF
.	.	TRBV30	TRBJ2-1	TGTGCCTGGAGTGGGGGTCCAGGCGGGTCGAATGAGCAGTTCTTC	CAWSGGPGGSNEQFF
.	.	TRBV5-4	TRBJ2-7	TGTGCCAGCAGCAAAACCAGGGGACCAAAGAACGAGCAGTACTTC	CASSKTRGPKNEQYF